This paragraph covers one T cell receptor beta chain sequence. The germline V gene has CDR1 SNHLY and CDR2 FYNNEI. Trimming removed 5 bases from V and 5 bases from J; junction bases left unmatched: 7. The CDR3 loop spans 14 amino acids. Using immunoSEQ multiplex PCR, the repertoire was profiled, and TCRdb retains in-frame clones only, with some absent. The table has about 300,000 clones, roughly 90% seen once. The donors formed part of the roughly 110-subject validation cohort, distinct from the roughly 620-subject first cohort. This record belongs to a study of cytomegalovirus exposure and HLA in healthy donors.

This sequence was found in a woman younger than 30 in good health and CMV-seronegative. The chain employs TRBV2 and TRBJ2-7; 9 bases are shared with TRBD2. What was sequenced was PBMCs. The DNA for the CDR3 is TGTGCCAGCAGTACAGGGCTAGCGGGAAACGAGCAGTACTTC. Its translation: CASSTGLAGNEQYF.